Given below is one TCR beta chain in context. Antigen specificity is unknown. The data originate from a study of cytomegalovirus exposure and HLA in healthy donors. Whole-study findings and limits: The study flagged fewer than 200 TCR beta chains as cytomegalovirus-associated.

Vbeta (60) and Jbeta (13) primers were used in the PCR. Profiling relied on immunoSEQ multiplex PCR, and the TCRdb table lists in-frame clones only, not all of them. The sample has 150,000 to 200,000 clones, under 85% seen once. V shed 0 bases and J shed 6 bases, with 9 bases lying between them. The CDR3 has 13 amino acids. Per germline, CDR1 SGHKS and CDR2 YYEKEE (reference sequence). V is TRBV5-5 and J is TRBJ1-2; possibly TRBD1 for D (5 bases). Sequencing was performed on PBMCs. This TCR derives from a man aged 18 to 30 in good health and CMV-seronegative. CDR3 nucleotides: TGTGCCAGCAGCTTGGATTCGGGGGATGGCTACACCTTC. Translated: CASSLDSGDGYTF.